Sequencing of this TCR beta chain was carried out in a study of blood T cell repertoires in COVID-19. At the level of the study: Donors in the United States, Italy and Spain gave samples during acute or convalescent COVID-19. The analysed material was cDNA or gDNA that came from T cells, B-cell-depleted T cells, or PBMCs.

Here immunoSEQ multiplex PCR was the method, and the copy in TCRdb shows in-frame clones only, minus some. The sample yields fewer than 200,000 clones, around 85% seen once. The study recruited people aged about 18 to 89 years across around 23 US areas. Cohorts were based on clinical histories the participants reported. Per germline, CDR1 SNHLY and CDR2 FYNNEI. Between the trimmed V and J ends, which lost 4 bases and 5 bases, there was a span of 8 bases. This CDR3 has 12 amino acids. The sequence was obtained from a woman in her forties with acute COVID-19. The sample taken for sequencing was PBMCs or T cells enriched from blood (not recorded which). The rearrangement links TRBV2 to TRBJ2-5; no clear D. The CDR3 reads CASSVERETQYF. CDR3 bases: TGTGCCAGCAGTGTGGAGAGGGAGACCCAGTACTTC.